One and the same sample provided the 13 T cell receptor beta chains below, sequenced in a study of blood T cells in healthy people across ages. A second roughly 7 to 11 cycle PCR used barcoded and J-beta primers. TCRdb re-derived calls from the 5' RACE reads in MiXCR, one entry per CDR3 protein. The sample consists of around 870,000 distinct CDR3 sequences, around 30% of them appearing once. Sequencing was done on a sample of blood. Source of these receptors: a woman of 80 years or more in good health.

The chain uses TRBV2 and TRBJ1-2; TRBD1 matches at 9 bases. The CDR3 loop spans 15 amino acids. The V gene end was trimmed by 9 bases and the J gene end by 1 base; junction bases not matched to a gene: 9. Germline CDR1 is SNHLY and CDR2 is FYNNEI. The CDR3 sequence: CARTPGTGRNYGYTF. The CDR3 DNA reads TGTGCCAGGACACCCGGGACAGGGCGTAACTATGGCTACACCTTC.

This clonotype was detected only a few times. V and J are TRBV29-1 and TRBJ1-1, with TRBD1 identical over 7 bases. Per germline, CDR1 SQVTM and CDR2 ANQGSEA. J gave up 4 bases and V 2 bases, and 13 bases lay outside the gene matches. The CDR3 extends over 16 amino acids. The CDR3 is CSVERQQGLVGTEAFF. CDR3 coding DNA: TGCAGCGTTGAAAGACAACAGGGGCTAGTGGGCACTGAAGCTTTCTTT.

V usage is TRBV3-1 and J usage is TRBJ1-1; 9 bases fit TRBD1. V was pared by 7 bases and J by 1 base, with 7 bases of the junction left unmatched. Germline V gives CDR1 LGHDT, CDR2 YNNKEL (reference sequence). The CDR3 contains 15 residues. For the CDR3, the DNA is TGTGCCAGCACCACAGGGGGCACCTCGAACACTGAAGCTTTCTTT. Its translation: CASTTGGTSNTEAFF.

The V gene is TRBV30, the J gene TRBJ2-3, with TRBD2 matching over 9 bases. Germline-derived CDR1 and CDR2 are GTSNPN and SVGIG (reference sequence). The junction had 16 bases not matched to a gene; V was cut back by 2 bases and J by 7 bases. This CDR3 is 17 amino acids long. The CDR3 coding sequence is TGTGCCTGGAGTAGGGTGAAGGCTAGCGGGGCAGGACATACGCAGTATTTT. Encoded protein: CAWSRVKASGAGHTQYF.

The J gene is TRBJ1-6, the V gene TRBV20-1, with D maybe TRBD1 (5 bases). This CDR3 spans 13 amino acids. V was clipped by 0 bases and J by 18 bases, with 18 bases between them. CDR1 is DFQATT, CDR2 SNEGSKA, per germline (reference sequence). This chain's CDR3 is CSARDRVGQTRHF. CDR3 sequence (DNA): TGCAGTGCTAGAGATAGGGTGGGGCAGACCCGCCACTTT.

Ten or more counts support this clonotype. V and J are TRBV4-3 and TRBJ2-3; D is unclear. The germline V gene has CDR1 LGHNA and CDR2 YSLEER. The CDR3 loop spans 15 amino acids. Deletions cut 1 base from V and 0 bases from J, with 8 bases between. This CDR3 is CASSQAHTSTDTQYF. The CDR3, as DNA: TGCGCCAGCAGCCAAGCCCACACTAGCACAGATACGCAGTATTTT.

This clonotype was counted many times. The gene calls are TRBV7-2 and TRBJ1-2; D is ambiguous. The V end was cut by 1 base, the J end by 7 bases, with 13 bases between. The CDR3 spans 14 residues. CDR1 is SGHTA, CDR2 FQGNSA, per germline. The CDR3 DNA is TGTGCCAGCAGCTTAGACCGGGAGTCGTCTGGCTACACCTTC. Protein product: CASSLDRESSGYTF.

The sample holds a few counts of this clonotype. The rearrangement links TRBV12-3 or TRBV12-4 to TRBJ1-5, with a possible D match to TRBD1 (5 bases). Trimming left V 3 bases short and J 2 bases short, with 23 bases between. CDR3 size: 19 residues. The CDR3 sequence: CASSLARLGGDWGNQPQHF. The CDR3 region has the DNA TGTGCCAGCAGTTTGGCCCGTCTGGGGGGTGACTGGGGCAATCAGCCCCAGCATTTT.

This clonotype was counted ten times or more. The chain combines TRBV12-3 or TRBV12-4 with TRBJ2-3, with TRBD1 identical over 9 bases. The CDR3 runs to 12 residues. With V trimmed by 7 bases and J by 9 bases, 5 bases remained unmatched. The CDR3 DNA follows: TGTGCCAGCAATCCGGGACAGGGAACGCAGTATTTT. Translating it yields CASNPGQGTQYF.

To note about this clonotype: A much larger clone lies one base from this, so it may be a read error. The chain has TRBV24-1 and TRBJ2-3; D uncertain. Germline CDR1 KGHDR, CDR2 SFDVKD. The CDR3 sequence is 15 residues long. The CDR3 DNA reads as TGTACCACCAGTGATGGCAGGAAAAGCACAGATACGCAGTATTTT. Encoded protein: CTTSDGRKSTDTQYF.

Many counts were recorded for this clonotype. The V and J genes are TRBV20-1 and TRBJ2-3; D is ambiguous. V was pared by 2 bases and J by 6 bases, with 9 bases between. Germline assignment: CDR1 DFQATT and CDR2 SNEGSKA (reference sequence). The CDR3 covers 12 residues. This CDR3 reads CSARPSADTQYF. CDR3 DNA sequence: TGCAGTGCTAGACCTTCGGCCGATACGCAGTATTTT.

There are a few counts of this clonotype. This may be a read error: a much more frequent sequence differs by one nucleotide. The V and J genes are TRBV27 and TRBJ2-1; 11 nucleotides line up with TRBD1. Germline V CDR1 and CDR2: MNHEY, SMNVEV (reference sequence). The CDR3 spans 14 residues. In nucleotides, the CDR3 is TGTACCAGCAGTCCCCGGGACAGGGGGAATGAGCAGTTCTTC. It codes for CTSSPRDRGNEQFF.

The gene calls are TRBV7-8 and TRBJ1-5, with a tentative D call TRBD1 (5 bases). Germline V CDR1 and CDR2: SGHVS, FQNEAQ. The CDR3 is 16 residues long. The ends were cut back, 0 bases at V and 0 bases at J, with 9 bases in the middle. The CDR3 region has the DNA TGTGCCAGCAGCTTAGCGAGCGGGGGTAGCAATCAGCCCCAGCATTTT. Its protein is CASSLASGGSNQPQHF.